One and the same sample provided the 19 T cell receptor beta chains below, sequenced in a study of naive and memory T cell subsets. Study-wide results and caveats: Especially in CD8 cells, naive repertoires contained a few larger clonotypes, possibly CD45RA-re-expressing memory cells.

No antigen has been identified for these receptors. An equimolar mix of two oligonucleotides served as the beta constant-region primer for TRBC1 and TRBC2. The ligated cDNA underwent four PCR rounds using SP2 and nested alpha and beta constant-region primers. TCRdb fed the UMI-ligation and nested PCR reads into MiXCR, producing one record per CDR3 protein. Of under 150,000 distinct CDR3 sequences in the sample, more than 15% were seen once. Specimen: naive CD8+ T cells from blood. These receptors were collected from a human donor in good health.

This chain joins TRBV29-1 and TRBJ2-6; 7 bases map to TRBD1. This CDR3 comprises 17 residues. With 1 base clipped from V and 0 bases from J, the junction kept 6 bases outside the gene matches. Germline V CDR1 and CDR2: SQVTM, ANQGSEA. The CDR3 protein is CSVEGDSTDSGANVLTF. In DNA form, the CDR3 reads TGCAGCGTTGAAGGGGACAGTACAGACTCTGGGGCCAACGTCCTGACTTTC.

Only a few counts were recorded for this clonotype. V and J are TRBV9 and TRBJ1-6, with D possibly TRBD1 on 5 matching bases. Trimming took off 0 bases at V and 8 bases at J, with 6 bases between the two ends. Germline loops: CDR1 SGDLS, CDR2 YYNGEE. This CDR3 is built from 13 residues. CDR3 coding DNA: TGTGCCAGCAGCGTAGTGGGGGATTCACCCCTCCACTTT. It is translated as CASSVVGDSPLHF.

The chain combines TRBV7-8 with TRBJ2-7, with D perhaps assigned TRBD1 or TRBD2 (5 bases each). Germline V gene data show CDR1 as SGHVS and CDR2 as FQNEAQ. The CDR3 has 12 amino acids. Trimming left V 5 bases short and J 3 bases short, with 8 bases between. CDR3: CASSGDVYEQYF. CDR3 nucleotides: TGTGCCAGCAGCGGGGACGTCTACGAGCAGTACTTC.

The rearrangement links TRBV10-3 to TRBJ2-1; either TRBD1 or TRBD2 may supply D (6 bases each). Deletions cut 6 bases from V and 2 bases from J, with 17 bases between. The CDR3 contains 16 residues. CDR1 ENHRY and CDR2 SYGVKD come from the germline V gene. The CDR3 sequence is CAISGTRDSTYNEQFF. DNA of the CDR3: TGTGCCATCAGCGGGACACGGGACTCAACCTACAATGAGCAGTTCTTC.

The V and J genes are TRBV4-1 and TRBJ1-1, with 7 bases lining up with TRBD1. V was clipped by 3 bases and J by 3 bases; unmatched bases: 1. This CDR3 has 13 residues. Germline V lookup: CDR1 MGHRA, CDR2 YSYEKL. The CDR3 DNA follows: TGCGCCAGCAGCCACGGACAGGACACTGAAGCTTTCTTT. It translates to CASSHGQDTEAFF.

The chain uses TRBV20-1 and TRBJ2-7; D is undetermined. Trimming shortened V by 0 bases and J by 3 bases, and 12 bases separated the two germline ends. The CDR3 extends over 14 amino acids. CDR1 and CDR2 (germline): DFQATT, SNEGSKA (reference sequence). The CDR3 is CSARDPTGFYEQYF. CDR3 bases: TGCAGTGCTAGAGATCCGACTGGCTTCTACGAGCAGTACTTC.

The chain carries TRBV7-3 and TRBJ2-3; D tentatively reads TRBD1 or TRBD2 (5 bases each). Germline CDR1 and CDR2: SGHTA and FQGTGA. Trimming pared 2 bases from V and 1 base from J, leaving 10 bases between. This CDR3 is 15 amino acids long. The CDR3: CASSLWGRGTDTQYF. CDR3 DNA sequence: TGTGCCAGCAGCTTATGGGGGAGAGGCACAGATACGCAGTATTTT.

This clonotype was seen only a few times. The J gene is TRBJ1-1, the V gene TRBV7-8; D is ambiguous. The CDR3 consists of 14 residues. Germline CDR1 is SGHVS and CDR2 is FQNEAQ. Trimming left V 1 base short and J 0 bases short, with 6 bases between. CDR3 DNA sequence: TGTGCCAGCAGCTTAGACTACTTGAACACTGAAGCTTTCTTT. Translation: CASSLDYLNTEAFF.

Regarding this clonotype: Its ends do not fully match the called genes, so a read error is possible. CDR3 in amino acids: CASSLVVAGDYEQYF. DNA for the CDR3: TGTGCCAGCAGCTTGGTAGTAGCGGGGGACTACGAGCAGTACTTC. The V and J genes are TRBV5-1 and TRBJ2-7; 9 bases map to TRBD2. Looked up from germline, CDR1 is SGHRS and CDR2 is YFSETQ. The CDR3 is made up of 15 amino acids.

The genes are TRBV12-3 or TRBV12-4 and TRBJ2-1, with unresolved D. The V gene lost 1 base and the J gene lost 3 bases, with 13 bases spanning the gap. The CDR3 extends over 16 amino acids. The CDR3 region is CASSLGFGSDYNEQFF. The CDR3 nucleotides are TGTGCCAGCAGTTTAGGGTTCGGCAGCGACTACAATGAGCAGTTCTTC.

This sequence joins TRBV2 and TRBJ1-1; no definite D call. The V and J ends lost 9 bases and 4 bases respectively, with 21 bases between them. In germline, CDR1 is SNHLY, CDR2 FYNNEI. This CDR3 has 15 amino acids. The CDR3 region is CASRSLTMESTEAFF. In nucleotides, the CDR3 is TGTGCCAGTAGGTCCCTGACAATGGAGAGCACTGAAGCTTTCTTT.

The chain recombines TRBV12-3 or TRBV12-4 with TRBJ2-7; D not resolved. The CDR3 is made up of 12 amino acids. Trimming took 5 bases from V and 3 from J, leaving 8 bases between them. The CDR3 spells CASSTDLYEQYF. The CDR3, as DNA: TGTGCCAGCAGTACGGACCTCTACGAGCAGTACTTC.

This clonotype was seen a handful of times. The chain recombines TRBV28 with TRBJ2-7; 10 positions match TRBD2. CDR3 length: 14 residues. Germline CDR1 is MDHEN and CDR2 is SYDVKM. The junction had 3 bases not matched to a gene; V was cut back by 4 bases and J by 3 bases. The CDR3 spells CASSSRLAGYEQYF. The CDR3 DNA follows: TGTGCCAGCAGTTCTCGACTAGCGGGCTACGAGCAGTACTTC.

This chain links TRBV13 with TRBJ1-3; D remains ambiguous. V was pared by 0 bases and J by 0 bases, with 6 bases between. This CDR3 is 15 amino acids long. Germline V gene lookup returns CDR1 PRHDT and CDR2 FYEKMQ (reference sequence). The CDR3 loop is CASSLGPNSGNTIYF. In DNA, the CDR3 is TGTGCCAGCAGCTTAGGGCCGAACTCTGGAAACACCATATATTTT. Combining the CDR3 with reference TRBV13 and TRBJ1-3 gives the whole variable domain AAGVIQSPRHLIKEKRETATLKCYPIPRHDTVYWYQQGPGQDPQFLISFYEKMQSDKGSIPDRFSAQQFSDYHSELNMSSLELGDSALYFCASSLGPNSGNTIYFGEGSWLTVV.

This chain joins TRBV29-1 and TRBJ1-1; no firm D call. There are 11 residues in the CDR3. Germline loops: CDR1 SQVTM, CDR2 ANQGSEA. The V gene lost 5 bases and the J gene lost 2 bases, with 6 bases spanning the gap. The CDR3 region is CSVFLNTEAFF. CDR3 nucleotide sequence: TGCAGCGTTTTCCTAAACACTGAAGCTTTCTTT. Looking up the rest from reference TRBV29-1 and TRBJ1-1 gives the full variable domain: SAVISQKPSRDICQRGTSLTIQCQVDSQVTMMFWYRQQPGQSLTLIATANQGSEATYESGFVIDKFPISRPNLTFSTLTVSNMSPEDSSIYLCSVFLNTEAFFGQGTRLTVV.

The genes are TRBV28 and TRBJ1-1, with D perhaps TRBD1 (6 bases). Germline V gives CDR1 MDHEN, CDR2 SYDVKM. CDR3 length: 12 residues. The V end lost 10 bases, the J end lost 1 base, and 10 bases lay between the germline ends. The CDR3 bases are TGTGCCACCGACAGGTCGAACACTGAAGCTTTCTTT. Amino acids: CATDRSNTEAFF.

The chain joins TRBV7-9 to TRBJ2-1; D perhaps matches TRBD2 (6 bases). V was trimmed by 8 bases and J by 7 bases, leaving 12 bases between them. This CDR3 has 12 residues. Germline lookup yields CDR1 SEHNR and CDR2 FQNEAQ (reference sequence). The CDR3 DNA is TGTGCCAGCTCAACCGCGGGGAATGAGCAGTTCTTC. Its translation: CASSTAGNEQFF.

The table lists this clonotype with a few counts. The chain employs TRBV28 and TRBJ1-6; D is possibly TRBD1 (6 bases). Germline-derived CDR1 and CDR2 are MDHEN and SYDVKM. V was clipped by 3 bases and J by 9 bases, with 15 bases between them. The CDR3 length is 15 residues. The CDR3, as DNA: TGTGCCAGCAGTTTCACGGGGGCCCAGGGTTCACCCCTCCACTTT. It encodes CASSFTGAQGSPLHF.

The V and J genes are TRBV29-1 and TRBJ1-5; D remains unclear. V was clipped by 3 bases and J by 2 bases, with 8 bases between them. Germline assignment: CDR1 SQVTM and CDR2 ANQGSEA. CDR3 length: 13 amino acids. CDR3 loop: CSVEGGGNQPQHF. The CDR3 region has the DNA TGCAGCGTTGAGGGAGGAGGCAATCAGCCCCAGCATTTT.